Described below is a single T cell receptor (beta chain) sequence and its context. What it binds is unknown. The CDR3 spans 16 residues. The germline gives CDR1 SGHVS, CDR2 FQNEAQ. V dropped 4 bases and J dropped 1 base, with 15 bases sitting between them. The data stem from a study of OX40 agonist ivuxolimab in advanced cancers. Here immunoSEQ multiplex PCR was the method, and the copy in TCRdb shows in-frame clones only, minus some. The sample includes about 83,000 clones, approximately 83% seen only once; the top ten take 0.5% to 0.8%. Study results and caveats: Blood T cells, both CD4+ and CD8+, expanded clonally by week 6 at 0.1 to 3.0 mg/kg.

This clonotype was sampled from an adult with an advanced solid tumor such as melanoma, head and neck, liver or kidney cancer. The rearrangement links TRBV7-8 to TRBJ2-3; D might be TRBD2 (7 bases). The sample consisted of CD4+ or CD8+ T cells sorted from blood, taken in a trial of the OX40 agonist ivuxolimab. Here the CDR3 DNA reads TGTGCCAGCAGCTCCCGAGGCGGGGGCCGCACAGATACGCAGTATTTT. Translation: CASSSRGGGRTDTQYF. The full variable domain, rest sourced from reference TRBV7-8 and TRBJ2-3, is GAGVSQSPRYKVAKRGQDVALRCDPISGHVSLFWYQQALGQGPEFLTYFQNEAQLDKSGLPSDRFFAERPEGSVSTLKIQRTQQEDSAVYLCASSSRGGGRTDTQYFGPGTRLTVL.